This T cell receptor (beta chain) was sequenced for a study of blood T cells in healthy people across ages. Primed by a sample-barcoded 5' primer and a J-beta primer mix, a second PCR proceeded for about 6 to 12 cycles. TCRdb re-called the 5' RACE reads through MiXCR, storing one row per CDR3 protein. The sample holds 1.4 million or so distinct CDR3 sequences, approximately 43% seen once. V was clipped by 2 bases and J by 5 bases; unmatched bases: 7. The CDR3 has 16 residues. The germline gives CDR1 SGHRS, CDR2 YFSETQ. Concerning this clonotype: Its antigen is not identified.

Study-level findings and limits: Researchers judged that diversity estimates from one million T cells fell short of true values.

This sequence joins TRBV5-1 and TRBJ2-2; 9 nucleotides match TRBD2. Source material: blood. The sequence came from a woman younger than 30 in good health. The CDR3 bases are TGCGCCAGCAGCTTATCTAGCGGGATAATGACCGGGGAGCTGTTTTTT. Encoded protein: CASSLSSGIMTGELFF.